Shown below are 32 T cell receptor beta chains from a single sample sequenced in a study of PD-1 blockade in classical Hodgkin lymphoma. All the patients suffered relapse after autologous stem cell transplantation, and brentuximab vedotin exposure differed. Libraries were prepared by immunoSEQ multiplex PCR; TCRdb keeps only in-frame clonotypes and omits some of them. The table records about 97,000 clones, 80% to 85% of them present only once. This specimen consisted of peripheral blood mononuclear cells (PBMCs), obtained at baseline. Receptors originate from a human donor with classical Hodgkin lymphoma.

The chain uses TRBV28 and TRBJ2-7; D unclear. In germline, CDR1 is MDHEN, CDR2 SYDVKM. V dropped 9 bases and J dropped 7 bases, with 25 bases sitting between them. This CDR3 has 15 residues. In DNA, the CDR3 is TGTGCCAGTTCGTCGGTGCGGCAGCTACTACGAGAGCAGTACTTC. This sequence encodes CASSSVRQLLREQYF.

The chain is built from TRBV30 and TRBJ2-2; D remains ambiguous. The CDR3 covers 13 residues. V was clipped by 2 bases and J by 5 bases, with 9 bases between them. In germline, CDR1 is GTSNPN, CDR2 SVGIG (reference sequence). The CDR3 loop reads CAWSTAGTGELFF. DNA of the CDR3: TGTGCCTGGAGTACGGCAGGAACCGGGGAGCTGTTTTTT.

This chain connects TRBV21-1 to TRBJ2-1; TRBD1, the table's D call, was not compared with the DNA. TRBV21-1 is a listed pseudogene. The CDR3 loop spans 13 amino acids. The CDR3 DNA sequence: TGTGCCAGCAGCGGGGGACAGAGTTGTGAGCAGTTCTTC. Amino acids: CASSGGQSCEQFF.

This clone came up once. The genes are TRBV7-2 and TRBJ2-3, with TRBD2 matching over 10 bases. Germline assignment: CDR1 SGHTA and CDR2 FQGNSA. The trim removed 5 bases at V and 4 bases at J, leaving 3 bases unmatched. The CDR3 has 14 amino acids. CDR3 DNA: TGTGCCAGCAGCCCCGGACTAGCGGCAGATACGCAGTATTTT. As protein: CASSPGLAADTQYF.

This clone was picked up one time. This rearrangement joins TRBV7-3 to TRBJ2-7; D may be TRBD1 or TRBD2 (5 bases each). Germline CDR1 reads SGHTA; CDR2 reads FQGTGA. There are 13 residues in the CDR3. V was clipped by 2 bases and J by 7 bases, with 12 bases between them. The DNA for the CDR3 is TGTGCCAGCAGCTTAGGGACGGGTCATGAGCAGTACTTC. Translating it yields CASSLGTGHEQYF.

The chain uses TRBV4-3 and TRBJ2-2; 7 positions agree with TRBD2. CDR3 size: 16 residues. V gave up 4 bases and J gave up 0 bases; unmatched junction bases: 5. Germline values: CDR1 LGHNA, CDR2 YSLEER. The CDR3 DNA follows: TGCGCCAGCAGCCTAGACGGGACTACGAACACCGGGGAGCTGTTTTTT. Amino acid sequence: CASSLDGTTNTGELFF.

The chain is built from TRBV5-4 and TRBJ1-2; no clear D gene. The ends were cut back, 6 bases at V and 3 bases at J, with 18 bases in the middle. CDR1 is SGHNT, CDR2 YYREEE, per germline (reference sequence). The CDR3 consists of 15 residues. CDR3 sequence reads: CASTPGGNIDYGYTF. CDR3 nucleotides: TGTGCCAGCACCCCTGGAGGGAATATAGACTATGGCTACACCTTC.

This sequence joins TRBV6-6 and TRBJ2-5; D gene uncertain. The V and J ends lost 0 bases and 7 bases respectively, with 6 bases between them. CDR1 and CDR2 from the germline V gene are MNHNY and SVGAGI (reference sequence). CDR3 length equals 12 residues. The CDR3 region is CASSYSGRTQYF. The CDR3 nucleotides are TGTGCCAGCAGTTACTCCGGTAGGACCCAGTACTTC.

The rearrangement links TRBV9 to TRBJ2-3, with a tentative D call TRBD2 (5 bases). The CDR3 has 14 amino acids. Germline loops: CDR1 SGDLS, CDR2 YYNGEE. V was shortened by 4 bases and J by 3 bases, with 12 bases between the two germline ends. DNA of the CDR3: TGTGCCAGCAGCTCGGATCCGGGGACAGATACGCAGTATTTT. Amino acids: CASSSDPGTDTQYF.

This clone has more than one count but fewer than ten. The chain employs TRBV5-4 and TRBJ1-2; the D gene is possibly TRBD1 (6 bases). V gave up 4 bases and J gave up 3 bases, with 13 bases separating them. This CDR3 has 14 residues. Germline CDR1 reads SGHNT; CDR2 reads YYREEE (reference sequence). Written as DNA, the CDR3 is TGTGCCAGCAGCCCAGGACAGCCAGACTATGGCTACACCTTC. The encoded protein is CASSPGQPDYGYTF.

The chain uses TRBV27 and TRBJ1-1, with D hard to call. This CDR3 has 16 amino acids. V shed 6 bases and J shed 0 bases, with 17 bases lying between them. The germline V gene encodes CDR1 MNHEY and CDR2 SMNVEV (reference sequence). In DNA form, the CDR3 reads TGTGCCAGCAGGCCGGGTATGGCCCGGGTGAACACTGAAGCTTTCTTT. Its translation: CASRPGMARVNTEAFF.

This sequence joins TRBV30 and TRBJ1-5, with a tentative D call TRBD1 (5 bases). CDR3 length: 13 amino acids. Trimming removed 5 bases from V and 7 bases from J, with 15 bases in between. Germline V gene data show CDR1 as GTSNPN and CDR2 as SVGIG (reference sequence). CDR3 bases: TGTGCCTGGGGGACTTTCGTGGGGCAGCCCCAGCATTTT. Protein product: CAWGTFVGQPQHF.

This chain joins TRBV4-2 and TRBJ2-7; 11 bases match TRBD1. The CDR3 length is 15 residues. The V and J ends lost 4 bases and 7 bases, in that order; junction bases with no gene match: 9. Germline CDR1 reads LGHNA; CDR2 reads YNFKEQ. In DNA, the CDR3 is TGTGCCAGCAGCCTCAGGACAGGGGGCGCCGATGAGCAGTACTTC. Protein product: CASSLRTGGADEQYF.

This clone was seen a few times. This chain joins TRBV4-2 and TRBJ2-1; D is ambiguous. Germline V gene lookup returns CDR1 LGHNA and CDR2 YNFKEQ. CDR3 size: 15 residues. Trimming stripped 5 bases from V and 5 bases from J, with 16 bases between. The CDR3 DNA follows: TGTGCCAGCAGCACCGGTGGAACTCAGGACAATGAGCAGTTCTTC. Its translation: CASSTGGTQDNEQFF.

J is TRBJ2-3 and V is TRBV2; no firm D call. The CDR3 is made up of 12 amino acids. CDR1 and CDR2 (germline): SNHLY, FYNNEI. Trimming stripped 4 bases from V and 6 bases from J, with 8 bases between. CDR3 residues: CASSVGEDTQYF. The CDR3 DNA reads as TGTGCCAGCAGTGTGGGCGAGGATACGCAGTATTTT. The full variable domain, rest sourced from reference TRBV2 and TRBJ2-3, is EPEVTQTPSHQVTQMGQEVILRCVPISNHLYFYWYRQILGQKVEFLVSFYNNEISEKSEIFDDQFSVERPDGSNFTLKIRSTKLEDSAMYFCASSVGEDTQYFGPGTRLTVL.

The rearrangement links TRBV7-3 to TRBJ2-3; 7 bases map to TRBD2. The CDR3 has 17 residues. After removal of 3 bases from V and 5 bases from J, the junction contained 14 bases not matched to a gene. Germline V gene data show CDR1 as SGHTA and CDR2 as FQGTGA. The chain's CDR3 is CASSLKVASGGGDTQYF. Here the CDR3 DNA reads TGTGCCAGCAGCTTGAAAGTGGCTAGCGGAGGCGGAGATACGCAGTATTTT. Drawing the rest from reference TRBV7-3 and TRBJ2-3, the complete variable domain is GAGVSQTPSNKVTEKGKYVELRCDPISGHTALYWYRQSLGQGPEFLIYFQGTGAADDSGLPNDRFFAVRPEGSVSTLKIQRTERGDSAVYLCASSLKVASGGGDTQYFGPGTRLTVL.

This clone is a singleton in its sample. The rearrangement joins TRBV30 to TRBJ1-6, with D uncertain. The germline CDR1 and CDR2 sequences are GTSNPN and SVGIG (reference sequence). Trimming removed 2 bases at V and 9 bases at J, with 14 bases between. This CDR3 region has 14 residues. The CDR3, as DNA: TGTGCCTGGAGTTTGGAGGTTTCGAGTTCACCCCTCCACTTT. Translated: CAWSLEVSSSPLHF.

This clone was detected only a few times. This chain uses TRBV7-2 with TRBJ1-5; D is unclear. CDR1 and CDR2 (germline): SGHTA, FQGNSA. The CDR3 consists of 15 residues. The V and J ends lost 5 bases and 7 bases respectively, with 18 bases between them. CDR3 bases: TGTGCCAGCAGCCCGTCAGAGGGAGCGGGACAGCCCCAGCATTTT. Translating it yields CASSPSEGAGQPQHF.

CDR3 region: CASSPPGWRGDTEAFF. The CDR3 region has the DNA TGTGCCAGCTCACCACCAGGTTGGAGGGGCGACACTGAAGCTTTCTTT. This chain connects TRBV18 to TRBJ1-1, with D maybe TRBD1 (5 bases). Trimming removed 0 bases at V and 3 bases at J, with 14 bases between. Looked up from germline, CDR1 is KGHSH and CDR2 is LQKENI. This CDR3 is 16 amino acids long.

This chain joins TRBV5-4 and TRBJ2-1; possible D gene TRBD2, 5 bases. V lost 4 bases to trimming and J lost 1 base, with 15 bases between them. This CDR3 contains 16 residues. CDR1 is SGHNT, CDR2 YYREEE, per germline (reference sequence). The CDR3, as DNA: TGTGCCAGCAGCAGCTATGCCTCGGGGTCCTACAATGAGCAGTTCTTC. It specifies CASSSYASGSYNEQFF.

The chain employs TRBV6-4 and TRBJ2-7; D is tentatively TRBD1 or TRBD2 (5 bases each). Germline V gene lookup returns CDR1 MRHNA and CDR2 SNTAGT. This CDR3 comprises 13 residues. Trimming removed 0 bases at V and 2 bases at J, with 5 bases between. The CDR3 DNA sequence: TGTGCCAGCAGTGACTCGGGACCCTACGAGCAGTACTTC. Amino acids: CASSDSGPYEQYF.

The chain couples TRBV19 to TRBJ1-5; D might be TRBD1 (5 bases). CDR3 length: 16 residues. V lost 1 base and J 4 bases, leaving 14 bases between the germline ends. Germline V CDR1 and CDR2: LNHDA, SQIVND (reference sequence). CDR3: CASSIGGLGENQPQHF. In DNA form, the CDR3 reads TGTGCCAGTAGTATAGGTGGGTTGGGGGAAAATCAGCCCCAGCATTTT. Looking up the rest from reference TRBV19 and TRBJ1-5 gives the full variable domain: DGGITQSPKYLFRKEGQNVTLSCEQNLNHDAMYWYRQDPGQGLRLIYYSQIVNDFQKGDIAEGYSVSREKKESFPLTVTSAQKNPTAFYLCASSIGGLGENQPQHFGDGTRLSIL.

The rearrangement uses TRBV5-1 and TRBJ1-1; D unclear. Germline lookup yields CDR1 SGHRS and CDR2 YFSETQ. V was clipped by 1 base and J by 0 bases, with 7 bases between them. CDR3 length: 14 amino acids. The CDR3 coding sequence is TGCGCCAGCAGCTTGATAGATCTGAACACTGAAGCTTTCTTT. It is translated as CASSLIDLNTEAFF.

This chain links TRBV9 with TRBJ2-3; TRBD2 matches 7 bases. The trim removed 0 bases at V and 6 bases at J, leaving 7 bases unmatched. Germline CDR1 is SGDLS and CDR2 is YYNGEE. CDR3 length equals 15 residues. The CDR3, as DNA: TGTGCCAGCAGCGTAGTTGGGCGGGAGAGCGATACGCAGTATTTT. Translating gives CASSVVGRESDTQYF.

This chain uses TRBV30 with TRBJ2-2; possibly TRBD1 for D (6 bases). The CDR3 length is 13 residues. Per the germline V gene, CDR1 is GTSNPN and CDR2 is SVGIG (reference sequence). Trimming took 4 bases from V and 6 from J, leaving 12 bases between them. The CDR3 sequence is CAWTRQASGELFF. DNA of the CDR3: TGTGCCTGGACCCGACAGGCCTCCGGGGAGCTGTTTTTT.

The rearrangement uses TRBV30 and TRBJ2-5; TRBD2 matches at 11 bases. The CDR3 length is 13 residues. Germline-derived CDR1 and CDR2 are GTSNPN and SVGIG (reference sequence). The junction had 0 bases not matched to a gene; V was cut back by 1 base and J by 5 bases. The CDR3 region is CAWSGTSGETQYF. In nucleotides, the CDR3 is TGTGCCTGGAGTGGGACTAGCGGGGAGACCCAGTACTTC.

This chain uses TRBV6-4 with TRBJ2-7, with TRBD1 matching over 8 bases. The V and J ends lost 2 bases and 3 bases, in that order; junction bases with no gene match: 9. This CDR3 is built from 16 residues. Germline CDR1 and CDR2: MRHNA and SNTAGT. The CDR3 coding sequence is TGTGCCAGCAGTGACAATGGACAGGGACCTTTCTACGAGCAGTACTTC. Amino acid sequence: CASSDNGQGPFYEQYF.

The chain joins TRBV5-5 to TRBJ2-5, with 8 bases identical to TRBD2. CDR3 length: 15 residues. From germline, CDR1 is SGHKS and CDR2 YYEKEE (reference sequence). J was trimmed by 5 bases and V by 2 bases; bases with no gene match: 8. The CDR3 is CASSFGSGSGETQYF. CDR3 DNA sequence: TGTGCCAGCAGCTTCGGGAGCGGGAGCGGGGAGACCCAGTACTTC. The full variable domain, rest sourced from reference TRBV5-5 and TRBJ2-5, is DAGVTQSPTHLIKTRGQQVTLRCSPISGHKSVSWYQQVLGQGPQFIFQYYEKEERGRGNFPDRFSARQFPNYSSELNVNALLLGDSALYLCASSFGSGSGETQYFGPGTRLLVL.

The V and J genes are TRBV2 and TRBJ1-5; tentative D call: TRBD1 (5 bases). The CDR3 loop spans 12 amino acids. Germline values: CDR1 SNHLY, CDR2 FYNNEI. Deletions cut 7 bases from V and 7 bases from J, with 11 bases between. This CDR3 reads CASTDGTQPQHF. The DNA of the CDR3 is TGTGCCAGCACGGACGGGACCCAGCCCCAGCATTTT.

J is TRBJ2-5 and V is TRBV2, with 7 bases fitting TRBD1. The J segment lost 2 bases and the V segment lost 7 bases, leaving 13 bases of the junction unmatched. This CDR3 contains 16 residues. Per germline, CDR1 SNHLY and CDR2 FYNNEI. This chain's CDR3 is CASTSALTGIQETQYF. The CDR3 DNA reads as TGTGCCAGCACCTCGGCCCTGACAGGGATTCAAGAGACCCAGTACTTC. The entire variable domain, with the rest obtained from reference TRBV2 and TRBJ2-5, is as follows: EPEVTQTPSHQVTQMGQEVILRCVPISNHLYFYWYRQILGQKVEFLVSFYNNEISEKSEIFDDQFSVERPDGSNFTLKIRSTKLEDSAMYFCASTSALTGIQETQYFGPGTRLLVL.

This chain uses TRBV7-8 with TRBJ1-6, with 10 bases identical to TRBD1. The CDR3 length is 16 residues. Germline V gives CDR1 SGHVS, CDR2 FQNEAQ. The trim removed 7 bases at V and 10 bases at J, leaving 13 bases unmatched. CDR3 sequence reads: CASTFMSDRGGSPLHF. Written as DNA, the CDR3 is TGTGCCAGCACCTTTATGTCGGACAGGGGGGGATCACCCCTCCACTTT.

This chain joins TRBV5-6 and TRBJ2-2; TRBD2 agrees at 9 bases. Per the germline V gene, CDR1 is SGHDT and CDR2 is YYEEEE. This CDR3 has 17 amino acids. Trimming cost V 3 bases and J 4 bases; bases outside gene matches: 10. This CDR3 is CASSWRGGRASTGELFF. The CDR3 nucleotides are TGTGCCAGCAGCTGGAGGGGCGGGAGGGCTTCCACCGGGGAGCTGTTTTTT.